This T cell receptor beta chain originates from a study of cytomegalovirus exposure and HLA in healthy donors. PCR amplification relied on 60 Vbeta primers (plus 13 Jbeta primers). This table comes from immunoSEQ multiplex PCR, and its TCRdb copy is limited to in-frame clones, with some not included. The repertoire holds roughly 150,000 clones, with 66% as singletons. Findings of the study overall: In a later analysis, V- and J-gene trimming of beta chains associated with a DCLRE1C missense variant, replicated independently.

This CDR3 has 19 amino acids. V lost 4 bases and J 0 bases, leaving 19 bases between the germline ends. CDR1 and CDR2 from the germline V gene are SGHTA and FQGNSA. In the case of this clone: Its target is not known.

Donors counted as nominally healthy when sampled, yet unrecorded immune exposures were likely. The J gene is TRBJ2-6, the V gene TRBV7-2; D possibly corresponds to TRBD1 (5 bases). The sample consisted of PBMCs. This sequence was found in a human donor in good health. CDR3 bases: TGTGCCAGCAGCTCCTGGGGCAGTCCCGCGACCTCTGGGGCCAACGTCCTGACTTTC. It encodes CASSSWGSPATSGANVLTF. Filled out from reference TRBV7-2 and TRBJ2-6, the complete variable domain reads GAGVSQSPSNKVTEKGKDVELRCDPISGHTALYWYRQSLGQGLEFLIYFQGNSAPDKSGLPSDRFSAERTGGSVSTLTIQRTQQEDSAVYLCASSSWGSPATSGANVLTFGAGSRLTVL.